The present T cell receptor (beta chain) was sequenced within a study of identical twins. Broader study findings: Shared out-of-frame alpha sequences (those common to twins) showed excess low generation probability. Fewer insertions were carried by abundant cord blood beta clonotypes, but none was seen in memory repertoires.

This CDR3 region has 16 residues. V gave up 5 bases and J gave up 3 bases, with 19 bases separating them. CDR1 and CDR2 (germline): MNHEY, SMNVEV (reference sequence). This clonotype was picked up many times. What it binds is unknown. Template switching added a universal primer site; cDNA carried unique molecular identifiers. In TCRdb, the 5' RACE reads were re-called with MiXCR into one record per CDR3 protein. The table shows 750,000 to 950,000 distinct CDR3 sequences, with around an eighth occurring only once. A further study also used this sample, focusing on yellow fever vaccine responses in identical twins.

The specimen sequenced was PBMCs. The chain has TRBV27 and TRBJ1-2; D is ambiguous. This TCR came from a woman between 18 and 29 years old in good health. Here the CDR3 reads CASSPSPGPDYYGYTF. As DNA, the CDR3 is TGTGCCAGCAGTCCCTCCCCTGGCCCGGATTACTATGGCTACACCTTC.